This T cell receptor (beta chain) is drawn from a study of T cells in Graves' hyperthyroidism and ophthalmopathy. The study, taken as a whole, reports: Before onset, by a median of approximately 5.9 months, the model predicted ophthalmopathy. Among clonotypes expanded in thyroid above 0.001, most were also found in blood.

Clinical symptoms, serum thyroxine, TRAb, thyroid ultrasound and orbital computed tomography established diagnosis. The ends lost 5 bases at V and 3 bases at J; junction bases unmatched: 10. The CDR3 contains 15 residues. There are many counts of this clonotype. Its specificity is not known. TCR beta CDR3 regions were amplified from RNA transcripts. TCR CDR3 underwent first-round RT-PCR with the HTBI primer set. A single record per CDR3 protein comes from TCRdb applying MiXCR to the multiplex PCR reads. The sample records fewer than 350,000 distinct CDR3 sequences, about a sixth being singletons. The source is a woman in her forties with Graves' ophthalmopathy. The sample comprised blood. The chain joins TRBV12-3 or TRBV12-4 to TRBJ2-7, with 7 bases identical to TRBD1. CDR3: CASSASPGQFYEQYF. For the CDR3, the DNA is TGTGCCAGCAGTGCATCCCCGGGACAGTTCTACGAGCAGTACTTC.